This T cell receptor (beta chain) was obtained from a study of blood T cell repertoires in COVID-19. The overall study: Collection of acute and convalescent COVID-19 samples took place in the United States, Italy and Spain. PBMCs, B-cell-depleted T cells, or T cells were the source of the cDNA or gDNA that made up the material.

The germline V and J ends were trimmed by 5 bases and 1 base, with 11 bases remaining between them. CDR1 and CDR2 (germline): SQVTM, ANQGSEA. The CDR3 is made up of 13 amino acids. Per the authors' pipeline: Reference gene primer amplification gave nucleated cell count estimates. Sequencing used immunoSEQ multiplex PCR; TCRdb keeps in-frame clones, though not all of them. The V and J calls and clone size are taken from that table; D and trimming were inferred from the DNA. The sample has about 150,000 clones, about 80% seen once. This TCR came from a woman aged 55-70 years with acute or convalescent COVID-19. The rearrangement links TRBV29-1 to TRBJ1-1, with D unresolved. The sample comprised peripheral blood. The CDR3 here is CSVRKQSNTEAFF. The CDR3 DNA is TGCAGCGTTAGGAAACAGTCGAACACTGAAGCTTTCTTT.